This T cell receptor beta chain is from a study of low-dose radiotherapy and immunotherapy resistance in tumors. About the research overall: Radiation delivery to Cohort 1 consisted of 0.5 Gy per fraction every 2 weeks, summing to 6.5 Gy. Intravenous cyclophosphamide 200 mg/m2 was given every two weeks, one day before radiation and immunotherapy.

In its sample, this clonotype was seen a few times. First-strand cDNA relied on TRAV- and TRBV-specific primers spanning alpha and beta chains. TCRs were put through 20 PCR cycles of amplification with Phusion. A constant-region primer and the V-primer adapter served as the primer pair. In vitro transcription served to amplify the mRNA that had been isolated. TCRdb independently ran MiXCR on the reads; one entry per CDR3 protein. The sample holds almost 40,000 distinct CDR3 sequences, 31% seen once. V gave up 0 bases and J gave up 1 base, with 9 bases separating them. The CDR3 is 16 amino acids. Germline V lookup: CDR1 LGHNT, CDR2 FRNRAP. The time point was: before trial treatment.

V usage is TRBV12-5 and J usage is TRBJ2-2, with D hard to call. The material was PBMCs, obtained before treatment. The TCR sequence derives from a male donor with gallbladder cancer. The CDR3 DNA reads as TGTGCTAGTGGTTTGGTACCACAGAAGAACACCGGGGAGCTGTTTTTT. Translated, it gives CASGLVPQKNTGELFF. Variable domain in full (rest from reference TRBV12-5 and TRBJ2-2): DARVTQTPRHKVTEMGQEVTMRCQPILGHNTVFWYRQTMMQGLELLAYFRNRAPLDDSGMPKDRFSAEMPDATLATLKIQPSEPRDSAVYFCASGLVPQKNTGELFFGEGSRLTVL.